These T cell receptor beta chains were read from a single sample in a study of CD4 and CD8 cells across lung adenocarcinoma regions. A single record per CDR3 protein comes from TCRdb applying MiXCR to the PCR reads. Of about 12,000 distinct CDR3 sequences detected, approximately 48% appear once; the ten largest clones hold roughly 27%. The sequencing sample was made of CD8+ T cells from the margin of a lung tumor. The receptors shown here come from a male donor with lung adenocarcinoma. The CD4 and CD8 labels of this study may be unreliable. Each CDR3 is given with its conserved first and last residue. D genes are given only for firm matches. Only some rows state a clone size, as once, few, many or a class for expanded clones.

size: few
V: TRBV4-1
J: TRBJ2-3
D: NA
CDR3: CASSQEDYSTDTQYF
DNA: TGCGCCAGCAGCCAAGAAGACTATAGCACAGATACGCAGTATTTT

size: NA
V: TRBV10-2
J: TRBJ2-4
D: NA
CDR3: CARGLGAKNTQYF
DNA: TGCGCCAGGGGGTTGGGTGCCAAAAACACGCAGTACTTC

size: NA
V: TRBV6-1
J: TRBJ2-2
D: TRBD2
CDR3: CASGTNAKTYGEQFF
DNA: TGTGCCAGCGGGACTAATGCGAAGACCTACGGGGAGCAGTTTTTT

size: NA
V: TRBV5-1
J: TRBJ2-3
D: NA
CDR3: CASTLMGGSTDTQYF
DNA: TGCGCCAGCACCTTGATGGGTGGAAGCACAGATACGCAGTATTTT

size: NA
V: TRBV30
J: TRBJ1-3
D: NA
CDR3: CARWDSGNTIYF
DNA: TGTGCCCGATGGGACTCTGGAAACACCATATATTTT

size: few
V: TRBV4-2
J: TRBJ1-2
D: NA
CDR3: CASSQDRSRGNYGYTF
DNA: TGTGCCAGCAGCCAAGATAGGAGTCGGGGGAACTATGGCTACACCTTC

size: NA
V: TRBV6-1
J: TRBJ1-3
D: NA
CDR3: CASSEEGSSGNTIYF
DNA: TGTGCCAGCAGTGAAGAAGGGAGCTCTGGAAACACCATATATTTT

size: medium-sized
V: TRBV7-2
J: TRBJ2-1
D: TRBD2
CDR3: CASSVALAGGLNEQFF
DNA: TGTGCCAGCAGCGTCGCCCTAGCGGGAGGGCTCAATGAGCAGTTCTTC

size: once
V: TRBV9
J: TRBJ2-1
D: NA
CDR3: CASGAGGWAWDTQYF
DNA: TGTGCCAGCGGCGCGGGCGGGTGGGCCTGGGATACTCAGTATTTC

size: NA
V: TRBV27
J: TRBJ2-3
D: NA
CDR3: CASGGTSQDTQYF
DNA: TGTGCCAGCGGCGGCACAAGCCAAGATACGCAGTACTTT

size: NA
V: TRBV28
J: TRBJ2-5
D: TRBD2
CDR3: CASSGTSLAQYF
DNA: TGTGCCAGCAGCGGGACTAGTTTGGCCCAGTACTTC

size: NA
V: TRBV27
J: TRBJ2-3
D: NA
CDR3: CASSSRGGRGTETQYF
DNA: TGTGCCAGCAGTTCGCGTGGGGGGCGAGGGACAGAGACCCAGTATTTC

size: NA
V: TRBV6-8
J: TRBJ2-3
D: NA
CDR3: CASSYPLGGRGEETQYF
DNA: TGTGCCAGCAGTTACCCACTCGGGGGACGGGGCGAAGAGACCCAGTATTTT

size: medium-sized
V: TRBV7-2
J: TRBJ2-1
D: TRBD1
CDR3: CASSLRDRGSYNEQFF
DNA: TGTGCCAGCAGCCTCCGGGACAGGGGCTCCTACAATGAGCAGTTCTTC

size: few
V: TRBV12-3/TRBV12-4
J: TRBJ2-1
D: TRBD2
CDR3: CASSLGVGGTYNEQFF
DNA: TGTGCCAGCAGTCTAGGCGTCGGGGGGACCTACAATGAGCAGTTCTTC

size: few
V: TRBV12-3/TRBV12-4
J: TRBJ1-5
D: TRBD1
CDR3: CASTLKTGGWFQPQHF
DNA: TGTGCCAGCACTTTGAAAACAGGGGGCTGGTTTCAGCCCCAGCATTTT

size: medium-sized
V: TRBV10-1
J: TRBJ2-7
D: NA
CDR3: CASSEPGSGADEQYF
DNA: TGCGCCAGCAGTGAGCCCGGGTCGGGAGCGGACGAGCAGTACTTC

size: few
V: TRBV24-1
J: TRBJ2-5
D: NA
CDR3: CATSDSRWQYF
DNA: TGTGCCACCAGTGACTCCAGATGGCAGTACTTC

size: NA
V: TRBV11-2
J: TRBJ2-5
D: NA
CDR3: CASRDARTQYF
DNA: TGTGCCAGCAGGGACGCCCGGACCCAGTACTTC

size: many
V: TRBV6-1
J: TRBJ2-5
D: NA
CDR3: CASRQGPQETQYF
DNA: TGTGCCAGCAGACAGGGCCCCCAAGAGACCCAGTACTTC

size: many
V: TRBV24-1
J: TRBJ2-3
D: TRBD1
CDR3: CATSADRATDTQYF
DNA: TGTGCCACCAGTGCTGACAGGGCAACAGATACGCAGTATTTT

size: NA
V: TRBV4-1
J: TRBJ2-7
D: TRBD1
CDR3: CASSQAQGQFGEQYF
DNA: TGCGCCAGCAGCCAAGCCCAGGGACAGTTCGGCGAGCAGTACTTC